These 16 T cell receptor beta chains share one sample of origin, sequenced in a study of Ad26.COV2.S vaccination and SARS-CoV-2 variants. The sample's treatment: around 19 received Ad26.COV2.S at low or high dose, single or two shots; about 5 received placebo; per-sample allocation not given. Collection of samples fell on day 63 after the first vaccine or placebo injection. Produced via immunoSEQ multiplex PCR; TCRdb's table is partial and in-frame only. The table lists about 350,000 clones, roughly 91% of them singletons. Here the sequenced sample was peripheral blood, taken in a trial of Ad26.COV2.S vaccine versus placebo. The origin of the receptors is a person aged 18-65 years who received the Ad26.COV2.S COVID-19 vaccine or a placebo.

The chain combines TRBV13 with TRBJ1-2; D is unclear. This CDR3 comprises 15 residues. Germline assignment: CDR1 PRHDT and CDR2 FYEKMQ (reference sequence). V was pared by 3 bases and J by 3 bases, with 14 bases between. CDR3: CASSFGDGSYYGYTF. CDR3 nucleotides: TGTGCCAGCAGCTTTGGAGACGGGAGTTACTATGGCTACACCTTC.

This clone was counted only a few times. Other DNA sequences in this sample translate to the same CDR3. This rearrangement joins TRBV5-1 to TRBJ1-5; no firm D call. Trimming cost V 0 bases and J 9 bases, with 10 bases left between them. Germline V CDR1 and CDR2: SGHRS, YFSETQ. This CDR3 has 13 residues. This CDR3 is CASSLERGRPQHF. The DNA for the CDR3 is TGCGCCAGCAGCTTGGAGCGCGGTCGGCCCCAGCATTTT.

This rearrangement joins TRBV27 to TRBJ1-2, with 11 bases lining up with TRBD1. Trimming took 1 base from V and 6 from J; bases not matched to a gene: 4. The CDR3 is 15 residues long. Germline CDR1 and CDR2: MNHEY and SMNVEV (reference sequence). In nucleotides, the CDR3 is TGTGCCAGCAGTTTATGGGGACAGGGGGTTGATGGCTACACCTTC. It specifies CASSLWGQGVDGYTF.

The chain combines TRBV19 with TRBJ2-7; D might be TRBD1 (6 bases). V lost 6 bases and J lost 5, with 20 bases in between. CDR3 length: 15 amino acids. In germline, CDR1 is LNHDA, CDR2 SQIVND (reference sequence). In DNA form, the CDR3 reads TGTGCCAGTAGCCGGACCAGATGGGGGCGGGACGAGCAGTACTTC. Its translation: CASSRTRWGRDEQYF.

The chain couples TRBV13 to TRBJ1-3; D remains unclear. V was shortened by 1 base and J by 3 bases, with 13 bases between the two germline ends. CDR3 length: 16 residues. CDR1 is PRHDT and CDR2 is FYEKMQ in the germline V gene (reference sequence). The CDR3, as DNA: TGTGCCAGCAGCTTAGATAGCACAAGGGTTGGAAACACCATATATTTT. As protein: CASSLDSTRVGNTIYF. Based on the CDR3 plus reference TRBV13 and TRBJ1-3, the full variable domain is AAGVIQSPRHLIKEKRETATLKCYPIPRHDTVYWYQQGPGQDPQFLISFYEKMQSDKGSIPDRFSAQQFSDYHSELNMSSLELGDSALYFCASSLDSTRVGNTIYFGEGSWLTVV.

The chain recombines TRBV13 with TRBJ2-3; a possible D gene is TRBD2 (6 bases). CDR1 and CDR2 (germline): PRHDT, FYEKMQ (reference sequence). V lost 0 bases and J 3 bases, leaving 19 bases between the germline ends. The CDR3 contains 18 residues. The CDR3 nucleotides read TGTGCCAGCAGCTTAGGGGAGGGGACCCCGGATCTGACAGATACGCAGTATTTT. The encoded protein is CASSLGEGTPDLTDTQYF.

The genes are TRBV7-9 and TRBJ2-1; 7 bases align to TRBD2. The germline V gene encodes CDR1 SEHNR and CDR2 FQNEAQ (reference sequence). V shed 8 bases, J shed 0 bases, and the junction held 7 bases outside the gene matches. The CDR3 length is 15 residues. This CDR3 is CASLITGGSYNEQFF. Written as DNA, the CDR3 is TGTGCCAGCCTAATAACGGGGGGCTCCTACAATGAGCAGTTCTTC.

This clone appeared once. This rearrangement joins TRBV6-6 to TRBJ2-5; 7 bases align to TRBD1. The V gene end was trimmed by 6 bases and the J gene end by 3 bases; junction bases not matched to a gene: 4. The CDR3 sequence is 13 residues long. Germline V gene sequence: CDR1 MNHNY, CDR2 SVGAGI (reference sequence). CDR3 DNA sequence: TGTGCCAGCAGGCCGGGACAGAAAGAGACCCAGTACTTC. Translated: CASRPGQKETQYF.

The chain carries TRBV5-1 and TRBJ1-4; D may be TRBD1 (6 bases). The CDR3 runs 15 residues. The V end lost 4 bases, the J end lost 6 bases, and 16 bases lay between the germline ends. The germline V gene has CDR1 SGHRS and CDR2 YFSETQ. The CDR3 reads CASSPTGMDDEKLFF. Written as DNA, the CDR3 is TGCGCCAGCAGCCCCACAGGGATGGATGATGAAAAACTGTTTTTT.

This clone was detected only once. The chain recombines TRBV6-5 with TRBJ2-2, with no clear D. The CDR3 is 12 residues long. CDR1 is MNHEY and CDR2 is SVGAGI in the germline V gene. The V and J ends lost 3 bases and 7 bases respectively, with 6 bases between them. The CDR3 DNA follows: TGTGCCAGCAGTTATCCGGGCGGGGAGCTGTTTTTT. Its protein is CASSYPGGELFF.

Only a few counts were recorded for this clone. The chain carries TRBV4-2 and TRBJ1-5, with D tentatively TRBD1 (5 bases). CDR3 length: 20 amino acids. V was cut by 2 bases and J by 2 bases, with 25 bases left in between. Germline V gene sequence: CDR1 LGHNA, CDR2 YNFKEQ. CDR3 in DNA: TGTGCCAGCAGCCAATCAGTCGGGGCAGGGTTTGGTGGGGGCAATCAGCCCCAGCATTTT. Translation gives CASSQSVGAGFGGGNQPQHF.

This rearrangement joins TRBV13 to TRBJ1-5; D uncertain. This CDR3 comprises 14 residues. In germline, CDR1 is PRHDT, CDR2 FYEKMQ (reference sequence). Trimming removed 0 bases at V and 1 base at J, with 4 bases between. CDR3: CASSLGDSNQPQHF. In DNA form, the CDR3 reads TGTGCCAGCAGCTTAGGGGACAGCAATCAGCCCCAGCATTTT.

The chain joins TRBV5-1 to TRBJ2-1; D is perhaps TRBD1 or TRBD2 (6 bases each). Trimming took off 2 bases at V and 1 base at J, with 10 bases between the two ends. In germline, CDR1 is SGHRS, CDR2 YFSETQ. The CDR3 is made up of 15 amino acids. CDR3 residues: CASSFRGLSYNEQFF. Written as DNA, the CDR3 is TGCGCCAGCAGCTTCCGGGGGCTTTCCTACAATGAGCAGTTCTTC. The full variable domain, rest sourced from reference TRBV5-1 and TRBJ2-1, is KAGVTQTPRYLIKTRGQQVTLSCSPISGHRSVSWYQQTPGQGLQFLFEYFSETQRNKGNFPGRFSGRQFSNSRSEMNVSTLELGDSALYLCASSFRGLSYNEQFFGPGTRLTVL.

The genes are TRBV5-4 and TRBJ1-1, with a possible D match to TRBD1 (6 bases). The V gene's germline CDR1 is SGHNT and CDR2 YYREEE (reference sequence). The V end was cut by 5 bases, the J end by 3 bases, with 11 bases between. The CDR3 runs 13 residues. CDR3 protein: CASSEGVYTEAFF. In DNA, the CDR3 is TGTGCCAGCAGTGAGGGGGTCTACACTGAAGCTTTCTTT.

This sequence joins TRBV30 and TRBJ2-3, with D maybe TRBD1 (6 bases). Germline loops: CDR1 GTSNPN, CDR2 SVGIG (reference sequence). V was pared by 4 bases and J by 1 base, with 21 bases between. This CDR3 is 17 amino acids long. The CDR3 sequence is CAWTPCQGTYCTDTQYF. Written as DNA, the CDR3 is TGTGCCTGGACCCCTTGTCAGGGGACCTACTGCACAGATACGCAGTATTTT.

The V call is TRBV19, the J call TRBJ1-3, with D unresolved. CDR1 and CDR2 from the germline V gene are LNHDA and SQIVND (reference sequence). CDR3 size: 15 residues. V was shortened by 10 bases and J by 0 bases, with 16 bases between the two germline ends. In nucleotides, the CDR3 is TGTGCCACTTTCGGGCCTTCTGACTCTGGAAACACCATATATTTT. This codes for CATFGPSDSGNTIYF.